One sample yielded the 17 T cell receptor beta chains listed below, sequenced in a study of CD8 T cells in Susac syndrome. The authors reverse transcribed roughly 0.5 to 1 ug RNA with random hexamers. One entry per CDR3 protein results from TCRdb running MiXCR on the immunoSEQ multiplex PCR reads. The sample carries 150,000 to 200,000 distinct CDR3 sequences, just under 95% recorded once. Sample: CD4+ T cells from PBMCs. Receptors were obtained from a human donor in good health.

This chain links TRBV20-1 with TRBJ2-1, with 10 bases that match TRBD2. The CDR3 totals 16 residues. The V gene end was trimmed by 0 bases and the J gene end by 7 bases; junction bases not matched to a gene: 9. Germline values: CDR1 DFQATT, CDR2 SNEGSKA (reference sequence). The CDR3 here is CSARDPGAGGRNEQFF. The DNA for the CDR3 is TGCAGTGCTAGAGATCCGGGAGCGGGGGGGCGTAATGAGCAGTTCTTC.

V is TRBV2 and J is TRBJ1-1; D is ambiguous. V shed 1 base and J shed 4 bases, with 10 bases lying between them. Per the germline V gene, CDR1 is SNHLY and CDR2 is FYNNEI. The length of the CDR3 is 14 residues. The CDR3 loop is CASSEVYLSTEAFF. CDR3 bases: TGTGCCAGCAGTGAAGTCTACCTGAGCACTGAAGCTTTCTTT.

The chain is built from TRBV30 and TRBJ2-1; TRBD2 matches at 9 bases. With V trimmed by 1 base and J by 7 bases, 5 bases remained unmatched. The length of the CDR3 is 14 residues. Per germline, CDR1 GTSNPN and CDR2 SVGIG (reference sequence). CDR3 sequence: CAWSALAGLNEQFF. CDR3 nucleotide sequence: TGTGCCTGGAGTGCGCTAGCGGGGTTAAATGAGCAGTTCTTC.

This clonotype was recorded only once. In nucleotides, the CDR3 is TGTGCCAGCAGCCAAGTATTCTCTGGGGCCAACGTCCTGACTTTC. Its protein product is CASSQVFSGANVLTF. The rearrangement uses TRBV3-1 and TRBJ2-6; D remains unclear. V was clipped by 1 base and J by 0 bases, with 4 bases between them. Germline CDR1 LGHDT, CDR2 YNNKEL (reference sequence). This CDR3 region has 15 residues.

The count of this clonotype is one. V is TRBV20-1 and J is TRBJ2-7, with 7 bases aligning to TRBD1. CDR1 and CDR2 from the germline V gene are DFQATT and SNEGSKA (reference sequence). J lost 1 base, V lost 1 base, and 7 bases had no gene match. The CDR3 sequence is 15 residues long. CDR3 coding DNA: TGCAGTGCTAGAGGCCACAGGGGTGATTCCTACGAGCAGTACTTC. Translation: CSARGHRGDSYEQYF.

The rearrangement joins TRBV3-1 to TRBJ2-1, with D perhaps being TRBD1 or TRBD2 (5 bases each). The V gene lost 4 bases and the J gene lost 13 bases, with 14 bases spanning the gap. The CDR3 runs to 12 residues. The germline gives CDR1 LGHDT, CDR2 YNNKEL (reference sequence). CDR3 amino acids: CASSLPGTFQFF. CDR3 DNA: TGTGCCAGCAGCCTACCGGGGACCTTCCAGTTCTTC.

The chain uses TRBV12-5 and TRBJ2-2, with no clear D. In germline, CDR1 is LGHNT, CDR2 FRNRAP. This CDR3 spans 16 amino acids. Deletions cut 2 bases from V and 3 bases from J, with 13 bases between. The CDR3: CASGLPPGRDTGELFF. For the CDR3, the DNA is TGTGCTAGTGGTTTGCCCCCCGGACGGGACACCGGGGAGCTGTTTTTT.

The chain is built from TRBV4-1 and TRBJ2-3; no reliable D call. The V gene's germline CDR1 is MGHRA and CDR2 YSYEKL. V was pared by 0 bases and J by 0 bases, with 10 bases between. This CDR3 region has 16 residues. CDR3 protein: CASSQEAGPSTDTQYF. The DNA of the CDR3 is TGCGCCAGCAGCCAAGAGGCAGGTCCCAGCACAGATACGCAGTATTTT.

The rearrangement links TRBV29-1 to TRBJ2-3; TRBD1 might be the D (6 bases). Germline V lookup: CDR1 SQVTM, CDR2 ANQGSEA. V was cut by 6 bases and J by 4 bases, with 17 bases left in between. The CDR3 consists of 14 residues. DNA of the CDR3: TGCAGCGTCGCAGGGGCCTCAGGGGCAGATACGCAGTATTTT. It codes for CSVAGASGADTQYF.

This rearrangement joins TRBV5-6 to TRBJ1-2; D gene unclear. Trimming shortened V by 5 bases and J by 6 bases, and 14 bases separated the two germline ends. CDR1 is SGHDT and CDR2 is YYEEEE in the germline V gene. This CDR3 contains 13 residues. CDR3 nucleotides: TGTGCCAGCAGATTCAAGAACGCGGATGGCTACACCTTC. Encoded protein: CASRFKNADGYTF.

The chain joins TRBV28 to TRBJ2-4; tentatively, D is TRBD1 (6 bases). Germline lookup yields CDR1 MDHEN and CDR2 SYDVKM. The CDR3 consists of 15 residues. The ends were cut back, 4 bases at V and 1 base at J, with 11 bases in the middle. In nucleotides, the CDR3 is TGTGCCAGCAGTTCAGGGGAGCGGGCCAAAAACATTCAGTACTTC. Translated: CASSSGERAKNIQYF.

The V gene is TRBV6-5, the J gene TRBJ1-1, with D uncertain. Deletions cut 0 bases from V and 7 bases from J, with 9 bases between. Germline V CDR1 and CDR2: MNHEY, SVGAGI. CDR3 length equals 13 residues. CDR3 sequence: CASSYSAGVEAFF. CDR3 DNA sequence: TGTGCCAGCAGTTACTCGGCAGGTGTTGAAGCTTTCTTT.

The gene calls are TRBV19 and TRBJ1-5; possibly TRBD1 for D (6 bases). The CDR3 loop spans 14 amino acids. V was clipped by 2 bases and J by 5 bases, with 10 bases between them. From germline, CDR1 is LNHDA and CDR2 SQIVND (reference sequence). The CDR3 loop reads CASSIMDSDQPQHF. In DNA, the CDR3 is TGTGCCAGTAGTATAATGGACAGCGATCAGCCCCAGCATTTT.

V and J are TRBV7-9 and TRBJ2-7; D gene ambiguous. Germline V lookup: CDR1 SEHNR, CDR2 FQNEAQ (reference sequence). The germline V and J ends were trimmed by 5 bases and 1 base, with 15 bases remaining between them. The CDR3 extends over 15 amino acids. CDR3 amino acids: CASSRWASRSYEQYF. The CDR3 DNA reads TGTGCCAGCAGCCGATGGGCCTCTCGTTCCTACGAGCAGTACTTC. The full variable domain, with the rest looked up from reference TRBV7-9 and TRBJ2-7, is DTGVSQNPRHKITKRGQNVTFRCDPISEHNRLYWYRQTLGQGPEFLTYFQNEAQLEKSRLLSDRFSAERPKGSFSTLEIQRTEQGDSAMYLCASSRWASRSYEQYFGPGTRLTVT.

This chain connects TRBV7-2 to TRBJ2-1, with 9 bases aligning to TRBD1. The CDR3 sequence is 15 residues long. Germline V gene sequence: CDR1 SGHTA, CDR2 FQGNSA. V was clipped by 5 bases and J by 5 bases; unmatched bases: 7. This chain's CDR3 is CASSRTGTGHNEQFF. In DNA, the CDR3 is TGTGCCAGCAGCCGAACCGGGACAGGGCACAATGAGCAGTTCTTC.

CDR3 in DNA: TGTGCCAGTAGTAGGGACTCCCTCACCTACGAGCAGTACTTC. Translation: CASSRDSLTYEQYF. V usage is TRBV19 and J usage is TRBJ2-7, with D possibly matching TRBD2 (6 bases). The CDR3 sequence is 14 residues long. The germline CDR1 and CDR2 sequences are LNHDA and SQIVND (reference sequence). Between the trimmed V and J ends, which lost 4 bases and 2 bases, there was a span of 12 bases.

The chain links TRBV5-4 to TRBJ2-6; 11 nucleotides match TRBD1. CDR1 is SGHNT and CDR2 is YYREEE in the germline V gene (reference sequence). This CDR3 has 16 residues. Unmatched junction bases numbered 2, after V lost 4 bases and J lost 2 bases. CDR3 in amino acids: CASSRDRGTGANVLTF. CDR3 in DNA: TGTGCCAGCAGCCGGGACAGGGGGACTGGGGCCAACGTCCTGACTTTC.